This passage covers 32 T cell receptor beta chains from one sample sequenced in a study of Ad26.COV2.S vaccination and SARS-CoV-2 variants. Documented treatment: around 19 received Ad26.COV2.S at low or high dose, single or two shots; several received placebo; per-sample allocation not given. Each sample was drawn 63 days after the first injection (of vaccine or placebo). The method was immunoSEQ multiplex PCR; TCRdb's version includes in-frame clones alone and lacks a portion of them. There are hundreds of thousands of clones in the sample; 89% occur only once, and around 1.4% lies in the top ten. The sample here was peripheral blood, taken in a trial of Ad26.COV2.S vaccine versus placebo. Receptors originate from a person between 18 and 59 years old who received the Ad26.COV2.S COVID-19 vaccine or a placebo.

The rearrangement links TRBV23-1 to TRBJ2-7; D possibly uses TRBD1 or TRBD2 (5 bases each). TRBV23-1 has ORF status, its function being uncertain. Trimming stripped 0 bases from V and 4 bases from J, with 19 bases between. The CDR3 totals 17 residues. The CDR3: CASSQSAPGRKGYEQYF. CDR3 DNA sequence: TGCGCCAGCAGTCAATCGGCCCCGGGACGAAAAGGGTACGAGCAGTACTTC.

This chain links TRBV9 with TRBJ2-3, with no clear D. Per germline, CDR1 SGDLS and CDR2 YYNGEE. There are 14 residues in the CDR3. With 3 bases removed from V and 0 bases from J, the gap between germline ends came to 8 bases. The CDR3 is CASSARWSTDTQYF. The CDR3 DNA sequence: TGTGCCAGCAGCGCAAGGTGGAGCACAGATACGCAGTATTTT.

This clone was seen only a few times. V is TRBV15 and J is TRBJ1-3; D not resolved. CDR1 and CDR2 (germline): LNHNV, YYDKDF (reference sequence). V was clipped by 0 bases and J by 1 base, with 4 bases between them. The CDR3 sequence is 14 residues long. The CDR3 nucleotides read TGTGCCACCAGCAGAGACTGGTCTGGAAACACCATATATTTT. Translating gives CATSRDWSGNTIYF.

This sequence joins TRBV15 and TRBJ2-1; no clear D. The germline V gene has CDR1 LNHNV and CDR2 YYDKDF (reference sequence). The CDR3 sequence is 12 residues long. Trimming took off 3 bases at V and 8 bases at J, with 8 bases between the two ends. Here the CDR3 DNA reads TGTGCCACCAGCAGGCCTTGGGATGAGCAGTTCTTC. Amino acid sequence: CATSRPWDEQFF. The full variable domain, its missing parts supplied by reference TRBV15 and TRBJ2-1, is DAMVIQNPRYQVTQFGKPVTLSCSQTLNHNVMYWYQQKSSQAPKLLFHYYDKDFNNEADTPDNFQSRRPNTSFCFLDIRSPGLGDTAMYLCATSRPWDEQFFGPGTRLTVL.

The CDR3 reads CASSPLAQNTIYF. CDR3 bases: TGTGCCAGCAGTCCCCTCGCACAAAACACCATATATTTT. The chain carries TRBV6-5 and TRBJ1-3; D unclear. V lost 5 bases and J lost 6, with 11 bases in between. CDR1 MNHEY and CDR2 SVGAGI come from the germline V gene. There are 13 residues in the CDR3.

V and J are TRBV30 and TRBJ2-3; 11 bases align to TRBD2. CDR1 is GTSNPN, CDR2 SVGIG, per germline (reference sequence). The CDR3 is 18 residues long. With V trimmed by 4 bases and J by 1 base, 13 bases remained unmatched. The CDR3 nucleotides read TGTGCCTGGACGAGAGGTGGGGGGACTAGCGGACGCACAGATACGCAGTATTTT. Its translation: CAWTRGGGTSGRTDTQYF.

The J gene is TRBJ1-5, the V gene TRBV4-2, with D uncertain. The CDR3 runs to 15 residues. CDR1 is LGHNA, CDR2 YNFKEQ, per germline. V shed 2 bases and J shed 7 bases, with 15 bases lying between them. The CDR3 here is CASSQQTGALQPQHF. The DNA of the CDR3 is TGTGCCAGCAGCCAACAGACCGGAGCCCTACAGCCCCAGCATTTT.

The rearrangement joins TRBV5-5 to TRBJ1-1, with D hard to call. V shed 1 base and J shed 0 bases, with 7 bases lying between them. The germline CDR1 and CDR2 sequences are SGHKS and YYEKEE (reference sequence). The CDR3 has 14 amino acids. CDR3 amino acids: CASSLRGMNTEAFF. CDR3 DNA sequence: TGTGCCAGCAGCTTGCGGGGAATGAACACTGAAGCTTTCTTT.

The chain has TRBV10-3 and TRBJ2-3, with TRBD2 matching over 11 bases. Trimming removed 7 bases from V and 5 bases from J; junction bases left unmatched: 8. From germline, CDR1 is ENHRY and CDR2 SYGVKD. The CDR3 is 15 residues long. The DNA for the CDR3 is TGTGCCATCAACTCACTAGCGGGAGCCGGAGATACGCAGTATTTT. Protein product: CAINSLAGAGDTQYF.

This chain's CDR3 is CASSLAERYEQYF. In DNA, the CDR3 is TGCGCCAGCAGCTTGGCCGAAAGGTACGAGCAGTACTTC. The chain couples TRBV5-1 to TRBJ2-7; D is unclear. Germline loops: CDR1 SGHRS, CDR2 YFSETQ. CDR3 size: 13 residues. Trimming took 0 bases from V and 4 from J, leaving 8 bases between them.

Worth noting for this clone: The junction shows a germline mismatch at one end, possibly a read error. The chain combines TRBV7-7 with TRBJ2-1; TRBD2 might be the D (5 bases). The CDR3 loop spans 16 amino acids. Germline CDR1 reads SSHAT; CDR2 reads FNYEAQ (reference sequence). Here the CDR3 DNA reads TGTGCTAGCAGCCCTAGCCGGACTTACCCCCCCGATGAGCAGTTCTTC. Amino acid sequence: CASSPSRTYPPDEQFF.

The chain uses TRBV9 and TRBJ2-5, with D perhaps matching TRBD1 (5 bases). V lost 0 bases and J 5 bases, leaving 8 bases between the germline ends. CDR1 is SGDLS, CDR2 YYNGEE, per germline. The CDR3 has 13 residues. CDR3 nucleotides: TGTGCCAGCAGCGTAGCTGGGGCTGAGACCCAGTACTTC. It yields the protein CASSVAGAETQYF. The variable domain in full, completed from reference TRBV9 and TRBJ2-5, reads DSGVTQTPKHLITATGQRVTLRCSPRSGDLSVYWYQQSLDQGLQFLIQYYNGEERAKGNILERFSAQQFPDLHSELNLSSLELGDSALYFCASSVAGAETQYFGPGTRLLVL.

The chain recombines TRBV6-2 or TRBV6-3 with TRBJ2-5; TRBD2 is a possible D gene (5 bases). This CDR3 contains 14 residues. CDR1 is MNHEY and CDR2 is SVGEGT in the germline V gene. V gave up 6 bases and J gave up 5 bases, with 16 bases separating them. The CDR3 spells CASSPGSTMETQYF. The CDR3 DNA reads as TGTGCCAGCAGCCCGGGATCTACTATGGAGACCCAGTACTTC.

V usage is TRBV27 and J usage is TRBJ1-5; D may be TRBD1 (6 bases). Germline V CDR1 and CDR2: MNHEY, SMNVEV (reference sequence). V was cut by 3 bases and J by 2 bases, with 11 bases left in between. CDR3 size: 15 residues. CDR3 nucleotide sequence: TGTGCCAGCAGTTTGGTAGGGGGTGGCAATCAGCCCCAGCATTTT. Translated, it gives CASSLVGGGNQPQHF.

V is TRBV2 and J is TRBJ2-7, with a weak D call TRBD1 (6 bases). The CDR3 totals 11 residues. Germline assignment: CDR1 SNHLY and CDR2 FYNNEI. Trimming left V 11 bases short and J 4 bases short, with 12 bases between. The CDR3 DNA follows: TGTGCCCAGGGGTCAGGGTACGAGCAGTACTTC. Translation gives CAQGSGYEQYF.

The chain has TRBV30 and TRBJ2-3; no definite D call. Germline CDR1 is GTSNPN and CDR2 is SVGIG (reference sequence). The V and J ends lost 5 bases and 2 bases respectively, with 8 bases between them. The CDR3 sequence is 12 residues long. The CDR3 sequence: CAWLGYTDTQYF. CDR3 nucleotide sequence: TGTGCCTGGCTGGGGTACACAGATACGCAGTATTTT.

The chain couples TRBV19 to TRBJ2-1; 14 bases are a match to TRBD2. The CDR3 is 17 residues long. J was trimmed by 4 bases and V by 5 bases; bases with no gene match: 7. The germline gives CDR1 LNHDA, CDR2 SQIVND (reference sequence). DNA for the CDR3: TGTGCCAGTAGTCCTGGGACTAGCGGGAGCCTTTACAATGAGCAGTTCTTC. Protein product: CASSPGTSGSLYNEQFF.

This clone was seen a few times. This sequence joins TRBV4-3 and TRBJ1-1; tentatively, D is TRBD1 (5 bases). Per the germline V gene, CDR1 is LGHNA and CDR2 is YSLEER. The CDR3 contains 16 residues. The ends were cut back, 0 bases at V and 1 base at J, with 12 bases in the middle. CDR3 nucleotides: TGCGCCAGCAGCCAAGAGGCGGGACTTAGGAACACTGAAGCTTTCTTT. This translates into CASSQEAGLRNTEAFF.

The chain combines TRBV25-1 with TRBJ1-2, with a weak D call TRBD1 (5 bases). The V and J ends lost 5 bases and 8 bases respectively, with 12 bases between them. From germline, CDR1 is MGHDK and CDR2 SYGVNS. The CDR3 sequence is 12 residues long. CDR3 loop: CASSYQGGGYTF. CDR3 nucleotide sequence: TGTGCCAGCAGTTACCAGGGAGGAGGCTACACCTTC.

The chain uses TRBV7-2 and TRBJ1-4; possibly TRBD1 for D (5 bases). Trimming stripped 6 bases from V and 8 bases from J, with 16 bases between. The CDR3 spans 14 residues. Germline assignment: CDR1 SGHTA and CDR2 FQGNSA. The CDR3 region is CASRAPGRTEKLFF. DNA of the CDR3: TGTGCCAGCAGGGCTCCGGGACGCACGGAAAAACTGTTTTTT.

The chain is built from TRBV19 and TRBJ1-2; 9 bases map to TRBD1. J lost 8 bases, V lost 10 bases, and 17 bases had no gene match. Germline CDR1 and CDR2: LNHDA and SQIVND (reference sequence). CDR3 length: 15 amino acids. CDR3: CATSSGLRDRDGYTF. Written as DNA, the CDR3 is TGTGCCACCAGTAGTGGACTCCGGGACAGGGACGGCTACACCTTC.

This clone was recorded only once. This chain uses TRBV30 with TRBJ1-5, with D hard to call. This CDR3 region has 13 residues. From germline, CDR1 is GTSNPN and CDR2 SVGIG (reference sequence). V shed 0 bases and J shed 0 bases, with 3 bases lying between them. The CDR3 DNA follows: TGTGCCTGGAGTGTGTTTAGCAATCAGCCCCAGCATTTT. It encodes CAWSVFSNQPQHF.

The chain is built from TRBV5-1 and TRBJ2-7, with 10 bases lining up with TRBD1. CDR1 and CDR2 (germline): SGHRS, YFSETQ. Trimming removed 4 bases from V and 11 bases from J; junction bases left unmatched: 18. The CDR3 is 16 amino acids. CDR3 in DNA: TGCGCCAGCAGCCCGCAGACAGGGGGCTTGACAGTAGGAAAGTACTTC. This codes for CASSPQTGGLTVGKYF.

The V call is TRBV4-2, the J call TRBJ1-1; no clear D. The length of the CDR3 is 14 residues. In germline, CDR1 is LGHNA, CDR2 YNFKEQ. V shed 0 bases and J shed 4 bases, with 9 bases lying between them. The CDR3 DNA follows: TGTGCCAGCAGCCAAGATCACGGGTCCACTGAAGCTTTCTTT. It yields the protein CASSQDHGSTEAFF.

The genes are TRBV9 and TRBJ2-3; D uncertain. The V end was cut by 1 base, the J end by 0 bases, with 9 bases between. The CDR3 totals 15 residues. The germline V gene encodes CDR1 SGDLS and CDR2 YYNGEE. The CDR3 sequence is CASSVLSASTDTQYF. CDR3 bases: TGTGCCAGCAGCGTACTGTCGGCTAGCACAGATACGCAGTATTTT.

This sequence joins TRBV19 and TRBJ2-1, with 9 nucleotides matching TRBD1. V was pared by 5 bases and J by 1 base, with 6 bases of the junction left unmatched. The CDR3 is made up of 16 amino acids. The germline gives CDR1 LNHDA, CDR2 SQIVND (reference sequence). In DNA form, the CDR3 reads TGTGCCAGTAGTGGACCCGGGACAGGGTCCTACAATGAGCAGTTCTTC. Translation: CASSGPGTGSYNEQFF.

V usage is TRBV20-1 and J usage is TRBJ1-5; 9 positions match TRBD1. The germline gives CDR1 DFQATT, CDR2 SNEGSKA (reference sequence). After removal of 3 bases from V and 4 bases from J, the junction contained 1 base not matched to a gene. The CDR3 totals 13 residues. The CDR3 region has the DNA TGCAGTGCTAGTGACAGGGGGAATCAGCCCCAGCATTTT. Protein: CSASDRGNQPQHF.

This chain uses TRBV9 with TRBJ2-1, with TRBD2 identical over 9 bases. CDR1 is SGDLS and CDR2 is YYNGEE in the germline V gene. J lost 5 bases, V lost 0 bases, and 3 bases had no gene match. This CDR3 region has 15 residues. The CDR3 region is CASSVVAGAHNEQFF. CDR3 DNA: TGTGCCAGCAGCGTAGTAGCGGGAGCTCACAATGAGCAGTTCTTC. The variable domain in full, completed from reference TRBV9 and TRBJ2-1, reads DSGVTQTPKHLITATGQRVTLRCSPRSGDLSVYWYQQSLDQGLQFLIQYYNGEERAKGNILERFSAQQFPDLHSELNLSSLELGDSALYFCASSVVAGAHNEQFFGPGTRLTVL.

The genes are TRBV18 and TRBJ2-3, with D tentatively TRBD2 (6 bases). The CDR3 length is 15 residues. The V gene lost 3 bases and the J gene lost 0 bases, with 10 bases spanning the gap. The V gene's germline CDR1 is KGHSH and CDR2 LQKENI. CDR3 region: CASSPLGTSTDTQYF. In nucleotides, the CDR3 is TGTGCCAGCTCACCCCTCGGGACTAGCACAGATACGCAGTATTTT.

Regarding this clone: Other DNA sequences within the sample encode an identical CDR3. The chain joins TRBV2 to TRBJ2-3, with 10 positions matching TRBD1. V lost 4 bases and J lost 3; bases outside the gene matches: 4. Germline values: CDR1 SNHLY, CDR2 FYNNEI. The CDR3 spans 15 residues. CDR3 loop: CASSGTGGGTDTQYF. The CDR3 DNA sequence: TGTGCCAGCAGTGGGACAGGGGGTGGTACAGATACGCAGTATTTT.

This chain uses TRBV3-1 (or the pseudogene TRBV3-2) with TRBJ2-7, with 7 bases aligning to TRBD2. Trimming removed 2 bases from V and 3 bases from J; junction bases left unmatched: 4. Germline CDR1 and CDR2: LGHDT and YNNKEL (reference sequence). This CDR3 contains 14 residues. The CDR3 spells CASSQTGLYYEQYF. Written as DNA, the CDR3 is TGTGCCAGCAGCCAAACGGGACTATACTACGAGCAGTACTTC.

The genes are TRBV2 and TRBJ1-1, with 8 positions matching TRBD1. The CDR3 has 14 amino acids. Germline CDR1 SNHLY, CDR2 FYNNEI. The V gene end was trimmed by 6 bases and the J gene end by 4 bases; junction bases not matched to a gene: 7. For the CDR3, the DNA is TGTGCCAGCAGGCTCGGACAGGGAATCACTGAAGCTTTCTTT. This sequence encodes CASRLGQGITEAFF. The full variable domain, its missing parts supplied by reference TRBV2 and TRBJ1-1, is EPEVTQTPSHQVTQMGQEVILRCVPISNHLYFYWYRQILGQKVEFLVSFYNNEISEKSEIFDDQFSVERPDGSNFTLKIRSTKLEDSAMYFCASRLGQGITEAFFGQGTRLTVV.